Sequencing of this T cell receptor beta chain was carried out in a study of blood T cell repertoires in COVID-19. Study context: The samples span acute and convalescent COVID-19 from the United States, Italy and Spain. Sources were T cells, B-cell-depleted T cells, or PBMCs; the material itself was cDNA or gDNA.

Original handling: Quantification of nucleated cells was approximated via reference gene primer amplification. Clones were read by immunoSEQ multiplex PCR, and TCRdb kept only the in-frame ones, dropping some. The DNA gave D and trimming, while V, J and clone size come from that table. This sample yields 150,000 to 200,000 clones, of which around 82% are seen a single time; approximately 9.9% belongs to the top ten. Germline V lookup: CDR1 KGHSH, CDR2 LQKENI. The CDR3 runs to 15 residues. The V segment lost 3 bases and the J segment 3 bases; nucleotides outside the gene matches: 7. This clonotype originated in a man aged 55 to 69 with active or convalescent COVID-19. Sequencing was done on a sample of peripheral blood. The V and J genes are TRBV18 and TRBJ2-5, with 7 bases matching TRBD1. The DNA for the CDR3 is TGTGCCAGCTCACCGCCGGGACAGAAGAAAGAGACCCAGTACTTC. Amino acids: CASSPPGQKKETQYF.